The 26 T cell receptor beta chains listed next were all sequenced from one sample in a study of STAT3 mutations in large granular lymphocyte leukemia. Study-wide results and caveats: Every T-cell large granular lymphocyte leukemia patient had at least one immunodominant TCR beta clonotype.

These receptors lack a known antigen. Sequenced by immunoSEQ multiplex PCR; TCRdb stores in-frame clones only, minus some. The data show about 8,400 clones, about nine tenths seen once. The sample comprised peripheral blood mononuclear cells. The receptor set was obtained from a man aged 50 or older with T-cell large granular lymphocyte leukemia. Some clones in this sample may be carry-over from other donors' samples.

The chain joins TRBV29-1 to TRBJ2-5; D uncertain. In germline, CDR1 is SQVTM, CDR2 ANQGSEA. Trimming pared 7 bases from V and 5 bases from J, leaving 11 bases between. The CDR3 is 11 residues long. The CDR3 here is CSGLLPETQYF. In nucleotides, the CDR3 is TGCAGCGGCCTTCTCCCGGAGACCCAGTACTTC.

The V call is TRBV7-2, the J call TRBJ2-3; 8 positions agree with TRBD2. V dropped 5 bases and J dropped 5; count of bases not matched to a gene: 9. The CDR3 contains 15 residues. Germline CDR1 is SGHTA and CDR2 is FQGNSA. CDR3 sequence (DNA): TGTGCCAGCAGCCGCTCGGGGGGGGCCGGAGATACGCAGTATTTT. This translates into CASSRSGGAGDTQYF.

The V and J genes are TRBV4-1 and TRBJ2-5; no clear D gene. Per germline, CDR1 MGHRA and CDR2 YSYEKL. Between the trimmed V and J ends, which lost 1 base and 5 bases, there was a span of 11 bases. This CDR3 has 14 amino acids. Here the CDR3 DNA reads TGCGCCAGCAGCCAAGTCTCGGTGCGCGAGACCCAGTACTTC. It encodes CASSQVSVRETQYF.

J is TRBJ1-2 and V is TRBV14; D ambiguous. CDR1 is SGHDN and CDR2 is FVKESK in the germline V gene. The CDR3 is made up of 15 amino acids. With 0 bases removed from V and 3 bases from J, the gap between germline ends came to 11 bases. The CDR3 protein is CASSQDRVGYYGYTF. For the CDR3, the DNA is TGTGCCAGCAGCCAAGATCGGGTCGGGTACTATGGCTACACCTTC.

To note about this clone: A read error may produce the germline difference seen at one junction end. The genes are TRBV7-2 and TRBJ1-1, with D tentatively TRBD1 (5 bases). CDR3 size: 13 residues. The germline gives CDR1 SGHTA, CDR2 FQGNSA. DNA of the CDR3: TGTGCCAGCAGCTTTGGCAGGGCGCCACCTAAGAACTTT. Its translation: CASSFGRAPPKNF.

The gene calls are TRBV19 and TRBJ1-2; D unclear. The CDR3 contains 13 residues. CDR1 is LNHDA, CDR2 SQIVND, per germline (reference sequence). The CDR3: CVVGDALNYGYTF. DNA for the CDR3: TGTGTCGTTGGAGACGCTTTAAACTATGGCTACACCTTC.

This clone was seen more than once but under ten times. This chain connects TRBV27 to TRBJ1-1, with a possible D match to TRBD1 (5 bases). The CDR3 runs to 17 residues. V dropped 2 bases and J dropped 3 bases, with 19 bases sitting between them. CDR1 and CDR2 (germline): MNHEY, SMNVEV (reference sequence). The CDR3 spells CASSLKGPSGSDTEAFF. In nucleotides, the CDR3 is TGTGCCAGCAGTTTAAAGGGACCCTCGGGATCTGACACTGAAGCTTTCTTT.

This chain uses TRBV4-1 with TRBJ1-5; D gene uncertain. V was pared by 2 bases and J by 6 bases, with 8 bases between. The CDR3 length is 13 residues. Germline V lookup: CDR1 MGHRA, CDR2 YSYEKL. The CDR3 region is CASSQLVRQPQHF. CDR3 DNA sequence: TGCGCCAGCAGCCAACTCGTACGTCAGCCCCAGCATTTT.

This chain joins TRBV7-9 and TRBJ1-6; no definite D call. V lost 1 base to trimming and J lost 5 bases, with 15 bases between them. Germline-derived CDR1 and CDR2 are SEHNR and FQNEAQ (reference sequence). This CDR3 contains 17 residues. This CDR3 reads CASSLGTLVTDNSPLHF. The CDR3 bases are TGTGCCAGCAGCTTAGGAACCTTAGTAACAGATAATTCACCCCTCCACTTT.

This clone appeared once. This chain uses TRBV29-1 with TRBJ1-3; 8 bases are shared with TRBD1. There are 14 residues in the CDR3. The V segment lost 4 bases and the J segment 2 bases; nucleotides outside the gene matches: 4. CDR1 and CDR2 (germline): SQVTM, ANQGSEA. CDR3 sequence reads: CSVVRGLTGNTIYF. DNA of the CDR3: TGCAGCGTTGTCAGGGGGCTAACTGGAAACACCATATATTTT.

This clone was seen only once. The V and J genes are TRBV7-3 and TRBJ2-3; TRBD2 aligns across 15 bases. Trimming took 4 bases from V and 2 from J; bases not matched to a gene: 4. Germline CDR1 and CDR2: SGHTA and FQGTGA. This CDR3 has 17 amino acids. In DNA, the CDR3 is TGTGCCAGCAGCTCAGGGACTAGCGGGGGGACCACAGATACGCAGTATTTT. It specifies CASSSGTSGGTTDTQYF.

The CDR3 DNA reads TGTGCCAGCAGCGCTCGACCTGTCTCCTACGAGCAGTACTTC. This encodes CASSARPVSYEQYF. This rearrangement joins TRBV9 to TRBJ2-7; D call uncertain. The V and J ends lost 3 bases and 0 bases respectively, with 10 bases between them. This CDR3 is built from 14 residues. CDR1 SGDLS and CDR2 YYNGEE come from the germline V gene. The variable domain in full, completed from reference TRBV9 and TRBJ2-7, reads DSGVTQTPKHLITATGQRVTLRCSPRSGDLSVYWYQQSLDQGLQFLIQYYNGEERAKGNILERFSAQQFPDLHSELNLSSLELGDSALYFCASSARPVSYEQYFGPGTRLTVT.

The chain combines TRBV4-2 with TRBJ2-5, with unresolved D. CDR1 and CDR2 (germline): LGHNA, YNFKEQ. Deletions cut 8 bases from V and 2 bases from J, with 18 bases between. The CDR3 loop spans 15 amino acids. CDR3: CASGLGPESQETQYF. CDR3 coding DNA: TGTGCCAGCGGTCTTGGGCCCGAGTCGCAAGAGACCCAGTACTTC.

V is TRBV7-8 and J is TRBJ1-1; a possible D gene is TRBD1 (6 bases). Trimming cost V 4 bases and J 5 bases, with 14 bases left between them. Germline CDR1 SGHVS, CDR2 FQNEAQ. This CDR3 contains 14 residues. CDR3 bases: TGTGCCAGCAGCTCGAAGGGGGGGCCAACTGAAGCTTTCTTT. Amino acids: CASSSKGGPTEAFF.

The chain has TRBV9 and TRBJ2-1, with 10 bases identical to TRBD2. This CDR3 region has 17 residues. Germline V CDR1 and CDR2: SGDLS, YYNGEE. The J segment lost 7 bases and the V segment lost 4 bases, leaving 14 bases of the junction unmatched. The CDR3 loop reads CASSRRGPGLASNEQFF. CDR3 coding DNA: TGTGCCAGCAGCCGTAGGGGCCCGGGACTAGCGTCTAATGAGCAGTTCTTC.

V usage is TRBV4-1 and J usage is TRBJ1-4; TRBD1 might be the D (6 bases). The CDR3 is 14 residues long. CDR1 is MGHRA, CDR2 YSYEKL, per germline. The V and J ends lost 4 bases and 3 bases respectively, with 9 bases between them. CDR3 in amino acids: CASSLGGPNEKLFF. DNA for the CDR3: TGCGCCAGCAGCCTAGGGGGTCCTAATGAAAAACTGTTTTTT.

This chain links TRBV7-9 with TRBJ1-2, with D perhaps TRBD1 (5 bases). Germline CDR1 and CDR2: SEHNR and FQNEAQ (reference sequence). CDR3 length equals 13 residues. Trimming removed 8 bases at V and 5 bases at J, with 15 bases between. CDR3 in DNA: TGTGCCAGCGAGAGGAGGGACCCATATGGCTACACCTTC. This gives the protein CASERRDPYGYTF.

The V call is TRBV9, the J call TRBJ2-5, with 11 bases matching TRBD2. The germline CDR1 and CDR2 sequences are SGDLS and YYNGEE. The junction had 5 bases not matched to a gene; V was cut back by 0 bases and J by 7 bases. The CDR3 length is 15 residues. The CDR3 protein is CASSVAPGTSGTQYF. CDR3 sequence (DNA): TGTGCCAGCAGCGTAGCACCCGGGACTAGCGGGACCCAGTACTTC. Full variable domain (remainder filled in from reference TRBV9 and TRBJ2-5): DSGVTQTPKHLITATGQRVTLRCSPRSGDLSVYWYQQSLDQGLQFLIQYYNGEERAKGNILERFSAQQFPDLHSELNLSSLELGDSALYFCASSVAPGTSGTQYFGPGTRLLVL.

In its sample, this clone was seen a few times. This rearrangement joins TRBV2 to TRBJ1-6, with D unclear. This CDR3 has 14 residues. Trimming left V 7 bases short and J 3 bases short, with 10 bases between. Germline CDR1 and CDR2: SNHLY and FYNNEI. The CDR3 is CASTPADYNSPLHF. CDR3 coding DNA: TGTGCCAGCACTCCGGCAGACTATAATTCACCCCTCCACTTT.

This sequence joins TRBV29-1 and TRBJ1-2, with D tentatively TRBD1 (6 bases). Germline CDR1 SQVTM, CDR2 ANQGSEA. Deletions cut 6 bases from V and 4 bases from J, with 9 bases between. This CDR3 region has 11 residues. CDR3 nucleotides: TGCAGCGTCGGGGGCTTCTATGGCTACACCTTC. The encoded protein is CSVGGFYGYTF. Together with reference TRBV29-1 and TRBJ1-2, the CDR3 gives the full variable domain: SAVISQKPSRDICQRGTSLTIQCQVDSQVTMMFWYRQQPGQSLTLIATANQGSEATYESGFVIDKFPISRPNLTFSTLTVSNMSPEDSSIYLCSVGGFYGYTFGSGTRLTVV.

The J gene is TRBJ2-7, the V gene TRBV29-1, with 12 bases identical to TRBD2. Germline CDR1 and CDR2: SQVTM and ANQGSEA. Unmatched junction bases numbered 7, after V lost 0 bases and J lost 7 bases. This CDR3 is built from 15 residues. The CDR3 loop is CSVEEPTSGRQEQYF. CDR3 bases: TGCAGCGTTGAAGAGCCGACTAGCGGGAGACAGGAGCAGTACTTC.

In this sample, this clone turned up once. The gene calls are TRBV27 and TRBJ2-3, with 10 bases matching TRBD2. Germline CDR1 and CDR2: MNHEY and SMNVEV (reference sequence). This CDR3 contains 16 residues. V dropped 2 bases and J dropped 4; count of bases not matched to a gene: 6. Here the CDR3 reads CASSLLAGEWADTQYF. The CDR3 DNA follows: TGTGCCAGCAGTTTACTAGCGGGAGAGTGGGCAGATACGCAGTATTTT.

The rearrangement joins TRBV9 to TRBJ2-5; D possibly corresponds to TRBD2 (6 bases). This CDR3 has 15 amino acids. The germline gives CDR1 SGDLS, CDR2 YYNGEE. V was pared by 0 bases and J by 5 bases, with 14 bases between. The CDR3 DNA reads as TGTGCCAGCAGCGTAGGGGCTGCGGGGAAGGAGACCCAGTACTTC. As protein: CASSVGAAGKETQYF.

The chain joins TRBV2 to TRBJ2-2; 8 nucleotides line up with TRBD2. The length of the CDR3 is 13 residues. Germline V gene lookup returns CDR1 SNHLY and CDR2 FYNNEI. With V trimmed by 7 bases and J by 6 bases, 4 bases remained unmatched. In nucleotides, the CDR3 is TGTGCCAGCAATCTAGCGGGCCCCGGGGAGCTGTTTTTT. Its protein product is CASNLAGPGELFF.

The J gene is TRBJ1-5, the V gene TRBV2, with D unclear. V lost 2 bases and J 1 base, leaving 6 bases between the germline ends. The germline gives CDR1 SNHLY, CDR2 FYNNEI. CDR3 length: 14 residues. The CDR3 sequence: CASSEFRSNQPQHF. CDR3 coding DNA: TGTGCCAGCAGTGAATTTAGGAGCAATCAGCCCCAGCATTTT.

CDR3 amino acids: CASSATSGANVLTF. The CDR3 bases are TGTGCCAGTAGTGCGACCTCTGGGGCCAACGTCCTGACTTTC. The chain couples TRBV19 to TRBJ2-6; no definite D call. Germline V CDR1 and CDR2: LNHDA, SQIVND (reference sequence). The CDR3 spans 14 residues. Trimming took 5 bases from V and 0 from J, leaving 5 bases between them.